The 22 T cell receptor beta chains below come from one sample, sequenced in a study of control samples from healthy donors and cancer patients. Only in-frame clones appear in the TCRdb table, and some are missing; sequencing was by immunoSEQ multiplex PCR. Among fewer than 200,000 clones listed, roughly 93% were seen once. Source material: blood. The receptors come from a man between 18 and 29 years old in good health.

The chain employs TRBV7-2 and TRBJ1-2; D not certain. The CDR3 loop spans 15 amino acids. The ends were cut back, 5 bases at V and 3 bases at J, with 16 bases in the middle. CDR1 SGHTA and CDR2 FQGNSA come from the germline V gene. CDR3: CASSRRPGIDYGYTF. In nucleotides, the CDR3 is TGTGCCAGCAGCCGTAGACCCGGGATTGACTATGGCTACACCTTC.

This chain joins TRBV3-1 (or the pseudogene TRBV3-2) and TRBJ1-5, with no clear D. Trimming cost V 0 bases and J 3 bases, with 9 bases left between them. The V gene's germline CDR1 is LGHDT and CDR2 YNNKEL (reference sequence). The CDR3 spans 15 residues. This CDR3 is CASSQDLTDNQPQHF. In nucleotides, the CDR3 is TGTGCCAGCAGCCAAGATTTAACAGACAATCAGCCCCAGCATTTT.

J is TRBJ2-7 and V is TRBV7-8; the D gene could be TRBD1 or TRBD2 (5 bases each). The V end lost 1 base, the J end lost 2 bases, and 9 bases lay between the germline ends. Germline CDR1 SGHVS, CDR2 FQNEAQ. This CDR3 contains 14 residues. CDR3 coding DNA: TGTGCCAGCAGCTTAGAGAGGGGTACCTACGAGCAGTACTTC. Translation: CASSLERGTYEQYF.

The chain is built from TRBV18 and TRBJ1-1, with D perhaps matching TRBD1 (6 bases). V was cut by 0 bases and J by 4 bases, with 18 bases left in between. The germline V gene encodes CDR1 KGHSH and CDR2 LQKENI. The CDR3 loop spans 17 amino acids. DNA for the CDR3: TGTGCCAGCTCACCACCAGGAGGCACAGGGTGGGCCACTGAAGCTTTCTTT. Amino acids: CASSPPGGTGWATEAFF.

The chain recombines TRBV6-5 with TRBJ2-7; TRBD1 agrees at 9 bases. CDR3 size: 15 residues. V dropped 6 bases and J dropped 2; count of bases not matched to a gene: 8. Germline CDR1 MNHEY, CDR2 SVGAGI. CDR3 amino acids: CASRPTGGQAYEQYF. DNA of the CDR3: TGTGCCAGCAGGCCCACAGGGGGCCAAGCCTACGAGCAGTACTTC.

This rearrangement joins TRBV18 to TRBJ1-6, with D hard to call. Germline loops: CDR1 KGHSH, CDR2 LQKENI. The V end lost 7 bases, the J end lost 8 bases, and 18 bases lay between the germline ends. The CDR3 spans 15 residues. CDR3 coding DNA: TGTGCCAGCTGCCCGAATGGGGTCCCAGATTCACCCCTCCACTTT. As protein: CASCPNGVPDSPLHF.

V usage is TRBV23-1 and J usage is TRBJ2-7; D is ambiguous. TRBV23-1 is sorted into the ORF group, with uncertain function. With 4 bases removed from V and 3 bases from J, the gap between germline ends came to 4 bases. The CDR3 covers 11 residues. CDR3: CASSRHYEQYF. The CDR3 DNA is TGCGCCAGCAGTCGCCACTACGAGCAGTACTTC.

The gene calls are TRBV5-1 and TRBJ2-1; TRBD1 might be the D (6 bases). CDR3 size: 13 residues. Per germline, CDR1 SGHRS and CDR2 YFSETQ. V lost 2 bases and J lost 8, with 11 bases in between. This CDR3 reads CASSLQGRHEQFF. In nucleotides, the CDR3 is TGCGCCAGCAGCTTACAGGGAAGGCATGAGCAGTTCTTC. The variable domain in full, completed from reference TRBV5-1 and TRBJ2-1, reads KAGVTQTPRYLIKTRGQQVTLSCSPISGHRSVSWYQQTPGQGLQFLFEYFSETQRNKGNFPGRFSGRQFSNSRSEMNVSTLELGDSALYLCASSLQGRHEQFFGPGTRLTVL.

The V call is TRBV4-1, the J call TRBJ2-7; D is unresolved. The CDR3 sequence is 13 residues long. The germline V gene has CDR1 MGHRA and CDR2 YSYEKL. Trimming took 1 base from V and 2 from J, leaving 6 bases between them. CDR3 sequence: CASSQAAPYEQYF. The CDR3 DNA reads TGCGCCAGCAGCCAAGCCGCCCCCTACGAGCAGTACTTC.

This chain uses TRBV12-3 or TRBV12-4 with TRBJ1-5; D is unclear. The CDR3 is 13 amino acids. The V end was cut by 2 bases, the J end by 2 bases, with 4 bases between. The DNA of the CDR3 is TGTGCCAGCAGTTTAACCCGCAATCAGCCCCAGCATTTT. This sequence encodes CASSLTRNQPQHF.

This sequence joins TRBV21-1 and TRBJ2-7. TRBV21-1 is a pseudogene. This CDR3 comprises 16 residues. CDR3 sequence (DNA): TGTGCCAGCACCCCAGAAAAAGTATCGGGGCCCTACGAGCAGTACTTC. Translation gives CASTPEKVSGPYEQYF.

Here the CDR3 reads CASSPGFTNYGYTF. CDR3 bases: TGTGCCAGTAGCCCGGGATTTACTAACTATGGCTACACCTTC. This chain connects TRBV19 to TRBJ1-2; D remains unclear. Germline V CDR1 and CDR2: LNHDA, SQIVND (reference sequence). The CDR3 has 14 amino acids. V was trimmed by 6 bases and J by 0 bases, leaving 11 bases between them. The whole variable domain, remainder taken from reference TRBV19 and TRBJ1-2, is DGGITQSPKYLFRKEGQNVTLSCEQNLNHDAMYWYRQDPGQGLRLIYYSQIVNDFQKGDIAEGYSVSREKKESFPLTVTSAQKNPTAFYLCASSPGFTNYGYTFGSGTRLTVV.

This chain links TRBV9 with TRBJ2-5, with D possibly being TRBD2 (5 bases). This CDR3 spans 17 amino acids. The V end was cut by 5 bases, the J end by 3 bases, with 23 bases between. Germline-derived CDR1 and CDR2 are SGDLS and YYNGEE. Here the CDR3 reads CASSPRSGFGGKETQYF. CDR3 coding DNA: TGTGCCAGCAGTCCCAGATCGGGATTCGGAGGTAAAGAGACCCAGTACTTC. Complete variable domain (other parts from reference TRBV9 and TRBJ2-5): DSGVTQTPKHLITATGQRVTLRCSPRSGDLSVYWYQQSLDQGLQFLIQYYNGEERAKGNILERFSAQQFPDLHSELNLSSLELGDSALYFCASSPRSGFGGKETQYFGPGTRLLVL.

The V call is TRBV5-1, the J call TRBJ1-2; the match to TRBD1 covers 7 bases. Germline CDR1 is SGHRS and CDR2 is YFSETQ. This CDR3 is built from 16 residues. V shed 0 bases, J shed 4 bases, and the junction held 9 bases outside the gene matches. The CDR3 region is CASSLVGQAATYGYTF. DNA for the CDR3: TGCGCCAGCAGCTTGGTTGGACAGGCCGCCACCTATGGCTACACCTTC.

The chain is built from TRBV10-3 and TRBJ1-2; 8 bases are a match to TRBD1. CDR3 length equals 14 residues. V dropped 6 bases and J dropped 7; count of bases not matched to a gene: 10. CDR1 and CDR2 (germline): ENHRY, SYGVKD. CDR3 protein: CAIRPDRGSPGYTF. The DNA for the CDR3 is TGTGCCATCAGGCCAGACAGGGGTTCACCTGGCTACACCTTC.

This chain joins TRBV25-1 and TRBJ2-7, with 7 bases that match TRBD1. Germline assignment: CDR1 MGHDK and CDR2 SYGVNS. V dropped 4 bases and J dropped 1; count of bases not matched to a gene: 10. This CDR3 has 16 residues. DNA of the CDR3: TGTGCCAGCAGTGCCCCCGGGACAGATACTTCCTACGAGCAGTACTTC. Protein: CASSAPGTDTSYEQYF.

V gene TRBV30 combines with J gene TRBJ1-2; D gene ambiguous. The CDR3 totals 12 residues. V was shortened by 4 bases and J by 0 bases, with 6 bases between the two germline ends. Per the germline V gene, CDR1 is GTSNPN and CDR2 is SVGIG (reference sequence). DNA for the CDR3: TGTGCCTGGACTGAGTCTAACTATGGCTACACCTTC. This gives the protein CAWTESNYGYTF. Full variable domain (missing parts from reference TRBV30 and TRBJ1-2): SQTIHQWPATLVQPVGSPLSLECTVEGTSNPNLYWYRQAAGRGLQLLFYSVGIGQISSEVPQNLSASRPQDRQFILSSKKLLLSDSGFYLCAWTESNYGYTFGSGTRLTVV.

This clone was counted a few times. The chain recombines TRBV6-1 with TRBJ2-1, with D hard to call. The CDR3 consists of 12 residues. CDR1 and CDR2 (germline): MNHNS, SASEGT. V lost 1 base and J 4 bases, leaving 2 bases between the germline ends. The CDR3 sequence: CASSEGYNEQFF. The DNA for the CDR3 is TGTGCCAGCAGTGAAGGGTACAATGAGCAGTTCTTC.

V and J are TRBV2 and TRBJ1-2; no firm D call. This CDR3 has 10 residues. From germline, CDR1 is SNHLY and CDR2 FYNNEI. Trimming took 3 bases from V and 11 from J, leaving 7 bases between them. The CDR3: CASSDGSYTF. The CDR3 bases are TGTGCCAGCAGTGATGGATCTTACACCTTC.

V and J are TRBV21-1 and TRBJ1-2. TRBV21-1 is assigned pseudogene status. CDR3 length: 15 amino acids. The DNA for the CDR3 is TGTGCCAGCAGCTTTCCCGGGAGAGGAGGACGGGGCTACACCTTC. Translated, it gives CASSFPGRGGRGYTF.

CDR3 region: CASSLQGTSYNEQFF. The CDR3 bases are TGTGCCAGCAGCTTACAGGGGACCTCCTACAATGAGCAGTTCTTC. This chain connects TRBV2 to TRBJ2-1, with TRBD1 matching over 7 bases. There are 15 residues in the CDR3. Losses at the gene ends were 6 bases for V and 0 bases for J; bases not matched to a gene: 5. CDR1 SNHLY and CDR2 FYNNEI come from the germline V gene. The variable domain in full, with the rest retrieved from reference TRBV2 and TRBJ2-1, is EPEVTQTPSHQVTQMGQEVILRCVPISNHLYFYWYRQILGQKVEFLVSFYNNEISEKSEIFDDQFSVERPDGSNFTLKIRSTKLEDSAMYFCASSLQGTSYNEQFFGPGTRLTVL.

The rearrangement uses TRBV15 and TRBJ1-1; possible D gene TRBD1, 5 bases. This CDR3 has 14 residues. The germline V gene encodes CDR1 LNHNV and CDR2 YYDKDF (reference sequence). V lost 1 base, J lost 4 bases, and 10 bases lay in between. As DNA, the CDR3 is TGTGCCACCAGCAGAGGGCAGGGTAGCACTGAAGCTTTCTTT. Translated, it gives CATSRGQGSTEAFF.